This T cell receptor beta chain stems from a study of blood T cell repertoires in COVID-19. Looking at the study overall: Sites in the United States, Italy and Spain provided acute and convalescent COVID-19 samples. PBMCs, B-cell-depleted T cells, or T cells provided the cDNA or gDNA that made up the material.

In germline, CDR1 is LGHNA, CDR2 YSLEER. CDR3 size: 16 residues. The ends were cut back, 1 base at V and 0 bases at J, with 10 bases in the middle. The data were produced by immunoSEQ multiplex PCR, yet TCRdb's version contains in-frame clones alone and is incomplete. The sample records about 58,000 clones, about 80% being singletons. The rearrangement links TRBV4-3 to TRBJ2-1; D might be TRBD2 (6 bases). The sequence was collected from an elderly man with COVID-19, enrolled during active disease. The sample was peripheral blood. CDR3 in DNA: TGCGCCAGCAGCCAAGGGGTGGGAGGCTCCTACAATGAGCAGTTCTTC. Translating gives CASSQGVGGSYNEQFF.